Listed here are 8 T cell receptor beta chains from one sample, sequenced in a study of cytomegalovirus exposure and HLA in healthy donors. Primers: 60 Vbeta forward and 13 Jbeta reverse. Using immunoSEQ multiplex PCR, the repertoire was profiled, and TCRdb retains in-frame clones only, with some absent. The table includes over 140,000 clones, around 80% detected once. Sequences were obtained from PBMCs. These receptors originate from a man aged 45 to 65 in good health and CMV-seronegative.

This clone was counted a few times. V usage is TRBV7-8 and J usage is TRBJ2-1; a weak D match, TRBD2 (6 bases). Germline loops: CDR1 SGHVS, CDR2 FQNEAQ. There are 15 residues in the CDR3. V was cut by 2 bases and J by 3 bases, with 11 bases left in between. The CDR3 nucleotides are TGTGCCAGCAGCTTATCAGGAGGGGACTACAATGAGCAGTTCTTC. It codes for CASSLSGGDYNEQFF.

CDR3 bases: TGTGCCAGCAGCTTAGTTCGAGTCACCGGGGAGCTGTTTTTT. As protein: CASSLVRVTGELFF. The V gene is TRBV7-2, the J gene TRBJ2-2; D remains unclear. This CDR3 has 14 amino acids. Germline CDR1 is SGHTA and CDR2 is FQGNSA. V was clipped by 1 base and J by 4 bases, with 7 bases between them.

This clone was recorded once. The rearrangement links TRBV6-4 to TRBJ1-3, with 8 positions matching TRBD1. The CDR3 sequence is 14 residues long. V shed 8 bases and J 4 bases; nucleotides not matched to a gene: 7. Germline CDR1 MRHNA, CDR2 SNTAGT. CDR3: CASADRVGGNTIYF. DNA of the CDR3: TGTGCCAGCGCGGACAGGGTGGGAGGAAACACCATATATTTT.

CDR3 loop: CASSSGAVKYF. As DNA, the CDR3 is TGTGCCAGCAGCTCTGGGGCCGTGAAGTACTTC. J is TRBJ2-5 and V is TRBV5-5; possibly TRBD1 for D (5 bases). Germline V lookup: CDR1 SGHKS, CDR2 YYEKEE (reference sequence). Trimming took 3 bases from V and 12 from J, leaving 12 bases between them. CDR3 length: 11 amino acids.

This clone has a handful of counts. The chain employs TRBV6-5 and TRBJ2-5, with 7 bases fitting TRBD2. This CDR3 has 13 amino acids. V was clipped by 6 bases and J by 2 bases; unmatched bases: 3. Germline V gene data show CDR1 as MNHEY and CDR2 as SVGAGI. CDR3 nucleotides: TGTGCCAGCAGGGCGGGGGTACAAGAGACCCAGTACTTC. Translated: CASRAGVQETQYF.

The CDR3 loop is CASIGPFRNTIYF. The CDR3 nucleotides read TGTGCCAGTATTGGGCCTTTCCGAAACACCATATATTTT. The V gene is TRBV19, the J gene TRBJ1-3; D ambiguous. Germline V gives CDR1 LNHDA, CDR2 SQIVND (reference sequence). CDR3 length equals 13 residues. V was clipped by 7 bases and J by 5 bases, with 12 bases between them.

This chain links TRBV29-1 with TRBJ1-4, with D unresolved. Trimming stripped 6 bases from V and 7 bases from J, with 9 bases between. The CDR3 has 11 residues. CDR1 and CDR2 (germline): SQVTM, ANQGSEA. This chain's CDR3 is CSVHRGEKLFF. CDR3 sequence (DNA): TGCAGCGTGCATCGGGGTGAAAAACTGTTTTTT.

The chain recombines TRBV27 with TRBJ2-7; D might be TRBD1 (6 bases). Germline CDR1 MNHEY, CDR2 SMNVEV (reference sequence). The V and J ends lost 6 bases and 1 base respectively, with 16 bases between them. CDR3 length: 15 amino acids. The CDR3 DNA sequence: TGTGCCAGCAGGGGACAAGGTGGTGGATCCTACGAGCAGTACTTC. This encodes CASRGQGGGSYEQYF.